One and the same sample provided the 17 T cell receptor beta chains below, sequenced in a study of Graves' ophthalmopathy and Graves' hyperthyroidism. The TCR beta CDR3 regions underwent amplification from RNA transcripts. In the first round, RT-PCR was carried out with HTBI primers, and a multiplex PCR formed the second round. MiXCR, applied by TCRdb to the multiplex PCR reads, yields one record per CDR3 protein. The table includes about 170,000 distinct CDR3 sequences, less than 45% detected once. The sample taken for sequencing was peripheral blood. The receptors originated from a woman aged 40 to 50 with Graves' ophthalmopathy.

The chain is built from TRBV6-1 and TRBJ1-1; D not certain. The CDR3 extends over 14 amino acids. CDR1 is MNHNS and CDR2 is SASEGT in the germline V gene. Deletions cut 2 bases from V and 8 bases from J, with 15 bases between. CDR3 region: CASSEISSRGEAFF. CDR3 coding DNA: TGTGCCAGCAGTGAAATCAGCTCTCGAGGGGAAGCTTTCTTT.

This clonotype was found many times. J is TRBJ1-5 and V is TRBV19; TRBD1 matches at 9 bases. Germline assignment: CDR1 LNHDA and CDR2 SQIVND (reference sequence). Trimming cost V 9 bases and J 2 bases; bases outside gene matches: 2. The CDR3 has 13 amino acids. CDR3 coding DNA: TGTGCCAGCTGGGACAGGGGCAATCAGCCCCAGCATTTT. It codes for CASWDRGNQPQHF.

This clonotype was picked up many times. V usage is TRBV5-1 and J usage is TRBJ1-1; D gene ambiguous. Germline V lookup: CDR1 SGHRS, CDR2 YFSETQ. This CDR3 is 13 amino acids long. Trimming cost V 4 bases and J 5 bases, with 12 bases left between them. The CDR3 DNA reads as TGCGCCAGCAGCCCCCGGATCGGGACTGAAGCTTTCTTT. This translates into CASSPRIGTEAFF.

This clonotype was counted many times. The chain has TRBV6-1 and TRBJ2-2; D is undetermined. The CDR3 is 14 amino acids. CDR1 and CDR2 from the germline V gene are MNHNS and SASEGT. Trimming cost V 4 bases and J 6 bases, with 12 bases left between them. For the CDR3, the DNA is TGTGCCAGCAGTGGGTTAATAGGTGCCGGGGAGCTGTTTTTT. Encoded protein: CASSGLIGAGELFF.

This clonotype was counted many times. This rearrangement joins TRBV15 to TRBJ2-7; 8 nucleotides line up with TRBD2. This CDR3 spans 16 amino acids. Unmatched junction bases numbered 6, after V lost 0 bases and J lost 2 bases. CDR1 LNHNV and CDR2 YYDKDF come from the germline V gene (reference sequence). The chain's CDR3 is CATSRDLGGGPYEQYF. CDR3 sequence (DNA): TGTGCCACCAGCAGAGATCTCGGGGGGGGCCCCTACGAGCAGTACTTC.

The sample holds many counts of this clonotype. The rearrangement joins TRBV27 to TRBJ2-7, with a tentative D call TRBD2 (5 bases). V was trimmed by 1 base and J by 0 bases, leaving 7 bases between them. This CDR3 region has 14 residues. Germline V gene data show CDR1 as MNHEY and CDR2 as SMNVEV (reference sequence). CDR3 sequence: CASSLYGNSYEQYF. CDR3 sequence (DNA): TGTGCCAGCAGTTTATACGGGAACTCCTACGAGCAGTACTTC.

The V call is TRBV6-1, the J call TRBJ1-2; 7 bases line up with TRBD1. Germline V gene lookup returns CDR1 MNHNS and CDR2 SASEGT. J gave up 5 bases and V 0 bases, and 3 bases lay outside the gene matches. This CDR3 region has 14 residues. CDR3 loop: CASSEAGRGYGYTF. In nucleotides, the CDR3 is TGTGCCAGCAGTGAAGCTGGCAGGGGGTATGGCTACACCTTC.

This clonotype was observed many times. This chain links TRBV20-1 with TRBJ2-7, with 8 bases matching TRBD2. J was trimmed by 4 bases and V by 6 bases; bases with no gene match: 11. The CDR3 is 14 residues long. The germline V gene has CDR1 DFQATT and CDR2 SNEGSKA (reference sequence). CDR3 region: CSAGTAGARYEQYF. CDR3 nucleotide sequence: TGCAGTGCAGGTACAGCGGGAGCTCGATACGAGCAGTACTTC.

This clonotype was seen many times. This chain joins TRBV5-1 and TRBJ2-7; D might be TRBD1 (6 bases). V lost 5 bases, J lost 2 bases, and 14 bases lay in between. From germline, CDR1 is SGHRS and CDR2 YFSETQ. This CDR3 is built from 14 residues. Written as DNA, the CDR3 is TGCGCCAGCAGGGCCTCCAGGGGCACCTACGAGCAGTACTTC. This sequence encodes CASRASRGTYEQYF. Combining the CDR3 with reference TRBV5-1 and TRBJ2-7 gives the whole variable domain KAGVTQTPRYLIKTRGQQVTLSCSPISGHRSVSWYQQTPGQGLQFLFEYFSETQRNKGNFPGRFSGRQFSNSRSEMNVSTLELGDSALYLCASRASRGTYEQYFGPGTRLTVT.

The rearrangement joins TRBV28 to TRBJ2-2, with D maybe TRBD2 (6 bases). Germline CDR1 is MDHEN and CDR2 is SYDVKM. V was clipped by 7 bases and J by 1 base, with 13 bases between them. CDR3 size: 15 residues. The CDR3 nucleotides read TGTGCCAGCACTCGGGGGAGGAGGAACACCGGGGAGCTGTTTTTT. Its translation: CASTRGRRNTGELFF.

This clonotype was seen many times. The chain is built from TRBV7-2 and TRBJ1-2; D not resolved. The CDR3 extends over 13 amino acids. Per the germline V gene, CDR1 is SGHTA and CDR2 is FQGNSA. Trimming stripped 3 bases from V and 5 bases from J, with 10 bases between. The CDR3 reads CASSLESGYGYTF. As DNA, the CDR3 is TGTGCCAGCAGCTTGGAGAGTGGGTATGGCTACACCTTC. Supplemented by reference TRBV7-2 and TRBJ1-2, the full variable domain reads GAGVSQSPSNKVTEKGKDVELRCDPISGHTALYWYRQSLGQGLEFLIYFQGNSAPDKSGLPSDRFSAERTGGSVSTLTIQRTQQEDSAVYLCASSLESGYGYTFGSGTRLTVV.

This clonotype was counted at least ten times. The CDR3 region has the DNA TGTGCCAGCTCACCGAACAGGGGGCAAGAGACCCAGTACTTC. Residues: CASSPNRGQETQYF. The gene calls are TRBV18 and TRBJ2-5, with 8 nucleotides matching TRBD1. The length of the CDR3 is 14 residues. Germline CDR1 is KGHSH and CDR2 is LQKENI. V lost 3 bases to trimming and J lost 2 bases; unmatched junction nucleotides: 2.

The chain has TRBV12-3 or TRBV12-4 and TRBJ2-7; a weak D match, TRBD2 (6 bases). The CDR3 is made up of 13 amino acids. Trimming stripped 6 bases from V and 9 bases from J, with 18 bases between. Here the CDR3 reads CASRSGLLYPQYF. In DNA, the CDR3 is TGTGCCAGCAGGTCGGGACTCCTGTACCCGCAGTACTTC.

This clonotype was seen at least ten times. The chain combines TRBV25-1 with TRBJ1-1; the match to TRBD1 covers 7 bases. V gave up 1 base and J gave up 5 bases; unmatched junction bases: 10. The CDR3 length is 16 residues. From germline, CDR1 is MGHDK and CDR2 SYGVNS. Here the CDR3 DNA reads TGTGCCAGCAGTGAATCCCGACAGGGAAAGGGAACTGAAGCTTTCTTT. It translates to CASSESRQGKGTEAFF.

The sample holds many counts of this clonotype. A much larger clone sits a single nucleotide away, making a read error possible. CDR3 residues: CASSSPGLLKDIQYF. CDR3 DNA: TGTGCCAGTAGTTCCCCGGGACTACTCAAAGACATTCAGTACTTC. The J gene is TRBJ2-5, the V gene TRBV19, with 7 bases matching TRBD2. The assigned J gene may be wrong: the sequence end matches TRBJ2-4 better. This CDR3 is 15 amino acids long. CDR1 LNHDA and CDR2 SQIVND come from the germline V gene (reference sequence).

This clonotype was observed many times. The chain is built from TRBV6-1 and TRBJ2-7; 10 nucleotides match TRBD2. The CDR3 contains 15 residues. Germline V lookup: CDR1 MNHNS, CDR2 SASEGT. V lost 6 bases and J lost 4; bases outside the gene matches: 9. The CDR3 DNA reads as TGTGCCAGCAGAGATAGCGGGGGGCCCCCTTACGAGCAGTACTTC. Protein: CASRDSGGPPYEQYF.

At least ten counts were recorded for this clonotype. This sequence joins TRBV12-3 or TRBV12-4 and TRBJ2-3; D is ambiguous. The CDR3 extends over 12 amino acids. The V end lost 5 bases, the J end lost 4 bases, and 7 bases lay between the germline ends. CDR3 residues: CASSHGADTQYF. In DNA form, the CDR3 reads TGTGCCAGCAGTCATGGGGCAGATACGCAGTATTTT.